This is a list of T cell receptor beta chains from one sample in a study of siplizumab effects on memory and regulatory T cells. Repertoires were generated with immunoSEQ multiplex PCR, while TCRdb's copy carries only in-frame clones and drops some. The sample has tens of thousands of clones; approximately 93% are singletons. Sequenced: CD8+ T cells sorted from blood. The receptor source for this set is a human donor in good health. The CDR3 runs from the conserved cysteine through the conserved F or W. D genes are given only for firm matches. The size field is filled for only some rows; it gives once, few, many or a size class.

j_gene: TRBJ2-2
abundance: NA
v_gene: TRBV11-3
d_gene: NA
CDR3nt: TGTGCCACCGATAGCGGAACCGGGGAGCTGTTTTTT
CDR3aa: CATDSGTGELFF

j_gene: TRBJ1-1
abundance: NA
v_gene: TRBV7-7
d_gene: TRBD1
CDR3nt: TGTGCTAGCAGCCAATCGACAGGGGGCCATGAAGCTTTCTTT
CDR3aa: CASSQSTGGHEAFF

j_gene: TRBJ2-7
abundance: NA
v_gene: TRBV9
d_gene: TRBD2
CDR3nt: TGTGCCAGCAGCGTGGGACTAGCGGGAGGGCTGTACGAGCAGTACTTC
CDR3aa: CASSVGLAGGLYEQYF

j_gene: TRBJ2-1
abundance: NA
v_gene: TRBV7-3
d_gene: NA
CDR3nt: TGTGCCAGCAGCTTAGGGGACCCCCTTCAGCAGTTCTTC
CDR3aa: CASSLGDPLQQFF

j_gene: TRBJ2-2
abundance: NA
v_gene: TRBV30
d_gene: NA
CDR3nt: TGTGCCTGGAGTATTACAGGCTACACCGGGGAGCTGTTTTTT
CDR3aa: CAWSITGYTGELFF

j_gene: TRBJ2-7
abundance: once
v_gene: TRBV2
d_gene: NA
CDR3nt: TGTGCCAGCAGTGACGTCTCCTACGAGCAGTACTTC
CDR3aa: CASSDVSYEQYF

j_gene: TRBJ2-7
abundance: NA
v_gene: TRBV5-5
d_gene: NA
CDR3nt: TGTGCCAGCAGCCCGTCGCGGGGCTACGAGCAGTACTTC
CDR3aa: CASSPSRGYEQYF

j_gene: TRBJ2-1
abundance: once
v_gene: TRBV6-1
d_gene: NA
CDR3nt: TGTGCCAGCAGTGTACTAGTCACGAACAATGAGCAGTTCTTC
CDR3aa: CASSVLVTNNEQFF

j_gene: TRBJ1-1
abundance: NA
v_gene: TRBV6-5
d_gene: NA
CDR3nt: TGTGCCAGCAGTTACTCAGAAGGGGGCACTGAAGCTTTCTTT
CDR3aa: CASSYSEGGTEAFF

j_gene: TRBJ1-1
abundance: NA
v_gene: TRBV7-9
d_gene: NA
CDR3nt: TGTGCCAGCAGCCCACGAGGGGGGGCGGCGAACACTGAAGCTTTCTTT
CDR3aa: CASSPRGGAANTEAFF

j_gene: TRBJ2-7
abundance: NA
v_gene: TRBV5-4
d_gene: NA
CDR3nt: TGTGCCAGCAGTCCGGGACTCGGCTACGAGCAGTACTTC
CDR3aa: CASSPGLGYEQYF

j_gene: TRBJ1-3
abundance: NA
v_gene: TRBV2
d_gene: NA
CDR3nt: TGTGCCAGCATAGACAGCCCGTGGTCTGGAAACACCATATATTTT
CDR3aa: CASIDSPWSGNTIYF

j_gene: TRBJ2-3
abundance: once
v_gene: TRBV4-1
d_gene: TRBD2
CDR3nt: TGCGCCAGCAGCACTAGCGGGGCCAGCACAGATACGCAGTATTTT
CDR3aa: CASSTSGASTDTQYF

j_gene: TRBJ1-5
abundance: NA
v_gene: TRBV27
d_gene: NA
CDR3nt: TGTGCCAGCAGGAAAGGGGGAGCCCCCAATCAGCCCCAGCATTTT
CDR3aa: CASRKGGAPNQPQHF

j_gene: TRBJ2-3
abundance: NA
v_gene: TRBV9
d_gene: TRBD2
CDR3nt: TGTGCCAGCAGCGTAGAAGGGACTAGCATCTCAGATACGCAGTATTTT
CDR3aa: CASSVEGTSISDTQYF

j_gene: TRBJ1-4
abundance: NA
v_gene: TRBV30
d_gene: TRBD1
CDR3nt: TGTGCCTGGAGTGACAGGGGAGGGAATGAAAAACTGTTTTTT
CDR3aa: CAWSDRGGNEKLFF

j_gene: TRBJ1-6
abundance: NA
v_gene: TRBV7-2
d_gene: NA
CDR3nt: TGTGCCAGCAGCGCCAGCCATTATTCACCCCTCCACTTT
CDR3aa: CASSASHYSPLHF

j_gene: TRBJ2-7
abundance: NA
v_gene: TRBV27
d_gene: TRBD1
CDR3nt: TGTGCCAGCAGTTTAACAGGGGGCGAGCAGTACTTC
CDR3aa: CASSLTGGEQYF

j_gene: TRBJ2-7
abundance: NA
v_gene: TRBV5-8
d_gene: TRBD2
CDR3nt: TGTGCCAGCAGGGGACTAGCGGTAACCTACGAGCAGTACTTC
CDR3aa: CASRGLAVTYEQYF

j_gene: TRBJ2-7
abundance: few
v_gene: TRBV4-3
d_gene: NA
CDR3nt: TGCGCCAGCAGCCACAGGGACGGATCCTACGAGCAGTACTTC
CDR3aa: CASSHRDGSYEQYF

j_gene: TRBJ2-5
abundance: NA
v_gene: TRBV11-2
d_gene: TRBD1
CDR3nt: TGTGCCAGCAGCTTTACCGGGACAGAATTGAAAGAGACCCAGTACTTC
CDR3aa: CASSFTGTELKETQYF

j_gene: TRBJ1-1
abundance: NA
v_gene: TRBV19
d_gene: NA
CDR3nt: TGTGCCAGTAGTATAAGCTCGAGCAACACTGAAGCTTTCTTT
CDR3aa: CASSISSSNTEAFF

j_gene: TRBJ1-1
abundance: NA
v_gene: TRBV19
d_gene: NA
CDR3nt: TGTGCCAGTAGTTTATCGGCGAACACTGAAGCTTTCTTT
CDR3aa: CASSLSANTEAFF

j_gene: TRBJ2-7
abundance: NA
v_gene: TRBV7-2
d_gene: NA
CDR3nt: TGTGCCAGCAGCTTAGTAGCAGGGGAAAGCTACGAGCAGTACTTC
CDR3aa: CASSLVAGESYEQYF

j_gene: TRBJ2-7
abundance: NA
v_gene: TRBV25-1
d_gene: TRBD1
CDR3nt: TGTGCCAGCAGTGAATGGGGCAGGGGGCACGAGCAGTACTTC
CDR3aa: CASSEWGRGHEQYF

j_gene: TRBJ1-2
abundance: NA
v_gene: TRBV29-1
d_gene: TRBD1
CDR3nt: TGCAGCGTTCACACAGGGGGCGGCTATGGCTACACCTTC
CDR3aa: CSVHTGGGYGYTF

j_gene: TRBJ1-5
abundance: NA
v_gene: TRBV19
d_gene: TRBD1
CDR3nt: TGTGCCAGTAGTCCGGGACAGCAGATGGAGCCCCAGCATTTT
CDR3aa: CASSPGQQMEPQHF

j_gene: TRBJ2-1
abundance: NA
v_gene: TRBV30
d_gene: TRBD2
CDR3nt: TGTGCCTGGAGTTCCCCGGGACTAGCGGACTACAATGAGCAGTTCTTC
CDR3aa: CAWSSPGLADYNEQFF

j_gene: TRBJ2-3
abundance: NA
v_gene: TRBV9
d_gene: TRBD1
CDR3nt: TGTGCCAGCGGCTGGGACAGGGGCACAGATACGCAGTATTTT
CDR3aa: CASGWDRGTDTQYF

j_gene: TRBJ2-7
abundance: many
v_gene: TRBV2
d_gene: NA
CDR3nt: TGTGCCAGCAGGACGGAAGGGTTAGCGGAGGGCTACGAGCAGTACTTC
CDR3aa: CASRTEGLAEGYEQYF

j_gene: TRBJ2-3
abundance: NA
v_gene: TRBV29-1
d_gene: TRBD1
CDR3nt: TGCAGCGTTGCCGGACAGGCCACAGATACGCAGTATTTT
CDR3aa: CSVAGQATDTQYF

j_gene: TRBJ1-5
abundance: few
v_gene: TRBV30
d_gene: NA
CDR3nt: TGTGCCTGGAGTGTTGAAGGGAATCAGCCCCAGCATTTT
CDR3aa: CAWSVEGNQPQHF

j_gene: TRBJ2-2
abundance: NA
v_gene: TRBV7-9
d_gene: NA
CDR3nt: TGTGCCAGCAGCTTAACAGAATTGGGGATCACCGGGGAGCTGTTTTTT
CDR3aa: CASSLTELGITGELFF

j_gene: TRBJ2-3
abundance: NA
v_gene: TRBV19
d_gene: TRBD2
CDR3nt: TGTGCCAGTAGTATTGTCCCGAGAGGCGGGGGAAGGACAGATACGCAGTATTTT
CDR3aa: CASSIVPRGGGRTDTQYF

j_gene: TRBJ1-3
abundance: NA
v_gene: TRBV5-8
d_gene: NA
CDR3nt: TGTGCCAGCAGCTTTGGAAACACCATATATTTT
CDR3aa: CASSFGNTIYF

j_gene: TRBJ2-7
abundance: NA
v_gene: TRBV19
d_gene: NA
CDR3nt: TGTGCCAGTACAGGGTATGGGGACGGCGAGCAGTACTTC
CDR3aa: CASTGYGDGEQYF

j_gene: TRBJ2-7
abundance: NA
v_gene: TRBV5-6
d_gene: NA
CDR3nt: TGTGCCAGCAGCTTACATACCCCGCTAGGACCGATCTCCTACGAGCAGTACTTC
CDR3aa: CASSLHTPLGPISYEQYF

j_gene: TRBJ2-1
abundance: once
v_gene: TRBV7-3
d_gene: TRBD1
CDR3nt: TGTGCCAGCAGCTTATATCGGGACAGGGATAATGAGCAGTTCTTC
CDR3aa: CASSLYRDRDNEQFF

j_gene: TRBJ2-5
abundance: NA
v_gene: TRBV6-5
d_gene: NA
CDR3nt: TGTGCCAGCAGTCCTAGCCGGGATCAAGAGACCCAGTACTTC
CDR3aa: CASSPSRDQETQYF

j_gene: TRBJ1-2
abundance: NA
v_gene: TRBV11-2
d_gene: TRBD1
CDR3nt: TGTGCCAGCAGCCCGACACCAGGGACAGGGGAAGGAGGCTACACCTTC
CDR3aa: CASSPTPGTGEGGYTF

j_gene: TRBJ1-1
abundance: NA
v_gene: TRBV5-1
d_gene: NA
CDR3nt: TGCGCCAGCAGCTTGGGCTCGAACACTGAAGCTTTCTTT
CDR3aa: CASSLGSNTEAFF

j_gene: TRBJ2-7
abundance: NA
v_gene: TRBV28
d_gene: TRBD1
CDR3nt: TGTGCCAGCAGTTTTAGAGACAGGGGGCCAGACTACGAGCAGTACTTC
CDR3aa: CASSFRDRGPDYEQYF

j_gene: TRBJ2-3
abundance: NA
v_gene: TRBV6-5
d_gene: NA
CDR3nt: TGTGCCAGCAGTTACGCCGTTCCGGGAAGAGAGGATACGCAGTATTTT
CDR3aa: CASSYAVPGREDTQYF

j_gene: TRBJ2-6
abundance: NA
v_gene: TRBV5-1
d_gene: NA
CDR3nt: TGCGCCAGCACACAGGGAGATGGTCTGGGAGGGGCCAACGTCCTGACTTTC
CDR3aa: CASTQGDGLGGANVLTF

j_gene: TRBJ1-2
abundance: NA
v_gene: TRBV2
d_gene: NA
CDR3nt: TGTGCCAGCCCGGGGGGCGGCTACACCTTC
CDR3aa: CASPGGGYTF

j_gene: TRBJ2-1
abundance: NA
v_gene: TRBV7-3
d_gene: TRBD2
CDR3nt: TGTGCCAGCAGCCCCACACCTAGCGGATACAATGAGCAGTTCTTC
CDR3aa: CASSPTPSGYNEQFF

j_gene: TRBJ2-1
abundance: NA
v_gene: TRBV29-1
d_gene: NA
CDR3nt: TGCAGCGTTGACGGGGTACCCTACAATGAGCAGTTCTTC
CDR3aa: CSVDGVPYNEQFF

j_gene: TRBJ2-3
abundance: NA
v_gene: TRBV6-4
d_gene: TRBD2
CDR3nt: TGTGCCAGCAGTGACGGCGGGAGCCACACAGATACGCAGTATTTT
CDR3aa: CASSDGGSHTDTQYF